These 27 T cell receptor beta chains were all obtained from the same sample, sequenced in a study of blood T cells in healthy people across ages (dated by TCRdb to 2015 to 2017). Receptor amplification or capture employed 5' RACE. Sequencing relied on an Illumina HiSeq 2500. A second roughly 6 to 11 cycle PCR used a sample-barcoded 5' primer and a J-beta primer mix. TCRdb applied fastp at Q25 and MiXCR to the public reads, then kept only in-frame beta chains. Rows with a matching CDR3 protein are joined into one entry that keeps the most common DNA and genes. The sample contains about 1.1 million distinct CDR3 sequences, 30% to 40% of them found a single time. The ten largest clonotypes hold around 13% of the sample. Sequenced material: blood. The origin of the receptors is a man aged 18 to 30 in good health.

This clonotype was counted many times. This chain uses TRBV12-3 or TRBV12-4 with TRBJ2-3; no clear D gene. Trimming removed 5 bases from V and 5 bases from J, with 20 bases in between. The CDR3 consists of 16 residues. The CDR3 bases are TGTGCCAGCAGTCCCCAGACGGCATCGGATCAAGATACGCAGTATTTT. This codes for CASSPQTASDQDTQYF.

As DNA, the CDR3 is TGTGCCAGCAGTGAATCCGCAGACATGAACACTGAAGCTTTCTTT. It codes for CASSESADMNTEAFF. The genes are TRBV2 and TRBJ1-1; D remains unclear. In germline, CDR1 is SNHLY, CDR2 FYNNEI. This CDR3 is 15 amino acids long. The germline V and J ends were trimmed by 2 bases and 0 bases, with 10 bases remaining between them.

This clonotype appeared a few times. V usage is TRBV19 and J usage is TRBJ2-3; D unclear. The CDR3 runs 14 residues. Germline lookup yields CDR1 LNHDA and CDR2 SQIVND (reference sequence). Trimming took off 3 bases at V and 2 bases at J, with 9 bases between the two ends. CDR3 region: CASSIRLDTDTQYF. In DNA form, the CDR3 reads TGTGCCAGTAGTATCCGACTCGACACAGATACGCAGTATTTT.

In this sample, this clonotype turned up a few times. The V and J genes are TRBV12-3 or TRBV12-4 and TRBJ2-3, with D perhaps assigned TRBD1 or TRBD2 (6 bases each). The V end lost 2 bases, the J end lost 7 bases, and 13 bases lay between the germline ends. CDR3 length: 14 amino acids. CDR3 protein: CASSLLGGSYTQYF. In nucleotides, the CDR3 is TGTGCCAGCAGTTTATTAGGGGGGTCGTATACGCAGTATTTT.

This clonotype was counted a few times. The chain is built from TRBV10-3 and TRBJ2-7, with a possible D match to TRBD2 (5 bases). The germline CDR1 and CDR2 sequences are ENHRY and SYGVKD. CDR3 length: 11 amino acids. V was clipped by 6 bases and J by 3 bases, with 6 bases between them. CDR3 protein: CAISRDYEQYF. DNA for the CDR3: TGTGCCATCAGCCGGGACTACGAGCAGTACTTC.

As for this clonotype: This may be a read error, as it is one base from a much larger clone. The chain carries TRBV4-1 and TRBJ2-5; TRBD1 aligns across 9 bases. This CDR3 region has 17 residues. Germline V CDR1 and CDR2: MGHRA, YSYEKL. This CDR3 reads CASGQDFLGQGFETQYF. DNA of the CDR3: TGCGCCAGCGGCCAAGACTTTCTGGGACAGGGTTTCGAGACCCAGTACTTC.

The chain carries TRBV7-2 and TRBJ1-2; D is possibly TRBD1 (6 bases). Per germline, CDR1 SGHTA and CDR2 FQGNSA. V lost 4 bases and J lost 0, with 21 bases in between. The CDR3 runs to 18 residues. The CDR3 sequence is CASSWNRQAPISNYGYTF. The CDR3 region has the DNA TGTGCCAGCAGCTGGAATCGACAGGCCCCGATTTCTAACTATGGCTACACCTTC.

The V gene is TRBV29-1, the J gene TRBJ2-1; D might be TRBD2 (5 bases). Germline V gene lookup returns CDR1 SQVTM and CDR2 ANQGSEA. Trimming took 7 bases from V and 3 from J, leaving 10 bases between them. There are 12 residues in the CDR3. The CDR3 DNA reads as TGCAGCGGTAAAGGGAGCTACAATGAGCAGTTCTTC. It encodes CSGKGSYNEQFF.

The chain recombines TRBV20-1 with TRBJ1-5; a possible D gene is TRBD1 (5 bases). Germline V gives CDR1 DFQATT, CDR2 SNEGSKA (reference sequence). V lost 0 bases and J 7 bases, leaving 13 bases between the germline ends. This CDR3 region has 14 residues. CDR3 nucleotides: TGCAGTGCTAGAGATCCAGGGCTTCTCCAGCCCCAGCATTTT. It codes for CSARDPGLLQPQHF.

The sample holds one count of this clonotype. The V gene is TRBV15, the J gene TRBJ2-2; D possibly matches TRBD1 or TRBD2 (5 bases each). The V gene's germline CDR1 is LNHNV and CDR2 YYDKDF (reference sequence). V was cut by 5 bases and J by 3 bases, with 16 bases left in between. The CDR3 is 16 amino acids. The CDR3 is CATSARQRVDTGELFF. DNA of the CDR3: TGTGCCACCAGCGCCCGACAGAGGGTCGACACCGGGGAGCTGTTTTTT.

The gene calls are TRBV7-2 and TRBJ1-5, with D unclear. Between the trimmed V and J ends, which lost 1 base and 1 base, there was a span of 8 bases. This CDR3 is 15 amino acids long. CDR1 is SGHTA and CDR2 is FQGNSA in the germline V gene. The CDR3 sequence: CASSLGVRSNQPQHF. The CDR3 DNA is TGTGCCAGCAGCTTAGGGGTAAGGAGCAATCAGCCCCAGCATTTT.

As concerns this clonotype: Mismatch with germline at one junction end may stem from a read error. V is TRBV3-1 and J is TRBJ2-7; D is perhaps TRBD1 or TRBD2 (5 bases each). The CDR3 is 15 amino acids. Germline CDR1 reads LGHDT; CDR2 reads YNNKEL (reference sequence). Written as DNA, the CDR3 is TGTACCAGCAGCCGTCCGGGACCCCTAGCCAATGAACAGTACTTC. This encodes CTSSRPGPLANEQYF.

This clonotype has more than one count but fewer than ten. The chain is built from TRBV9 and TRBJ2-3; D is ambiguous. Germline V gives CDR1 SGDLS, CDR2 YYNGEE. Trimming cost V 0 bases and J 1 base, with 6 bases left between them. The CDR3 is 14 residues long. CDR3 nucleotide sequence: TGTGCCAGCAGCGTAGGGGCAGGCACAGATACGCAGTATTTT. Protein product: CASSVGAGTDTQYF.

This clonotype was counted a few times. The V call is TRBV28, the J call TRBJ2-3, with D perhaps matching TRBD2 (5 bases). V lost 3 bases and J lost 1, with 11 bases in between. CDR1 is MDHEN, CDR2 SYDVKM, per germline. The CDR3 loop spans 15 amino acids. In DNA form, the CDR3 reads TGTGCCAGCAGTTTTGAGGTCGGGGGCACAGATACGCAGTATTTT. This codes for CASSFEVGGTDTQYF.

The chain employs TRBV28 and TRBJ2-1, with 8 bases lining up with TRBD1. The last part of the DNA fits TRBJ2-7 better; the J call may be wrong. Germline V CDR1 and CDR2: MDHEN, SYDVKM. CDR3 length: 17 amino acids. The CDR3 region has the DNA TGTGCCAGCAGTTTACTCACATTGGACAGGGCCTACAATGAGCAGTACTTC. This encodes CASSLLTLDRAYNEQYF.

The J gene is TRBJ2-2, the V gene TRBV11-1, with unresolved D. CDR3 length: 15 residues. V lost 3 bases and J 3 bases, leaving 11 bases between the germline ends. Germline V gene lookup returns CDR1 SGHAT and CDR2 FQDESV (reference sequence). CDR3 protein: CASSFSGSYTGELFF. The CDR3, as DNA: TGTGCCAGCAGCTTCTCAGGCTCTTACACCGGGGAGCTGTTTTTT.

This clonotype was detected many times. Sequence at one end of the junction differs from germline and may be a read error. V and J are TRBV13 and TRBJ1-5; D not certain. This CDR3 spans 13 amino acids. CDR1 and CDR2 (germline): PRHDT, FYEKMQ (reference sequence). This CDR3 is CASSLARNQPQHF. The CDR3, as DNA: TGTGCCAGCAGTTTAGCGCGCAATCAGCCCCAGCATTTT.

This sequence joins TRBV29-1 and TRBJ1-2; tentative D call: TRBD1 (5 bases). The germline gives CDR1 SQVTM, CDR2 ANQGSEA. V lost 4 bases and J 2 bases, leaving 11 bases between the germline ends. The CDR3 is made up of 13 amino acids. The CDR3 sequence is CSVGGRDNYGYTF. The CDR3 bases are TGCAGCGTTGGGGGACGGGACAACTATGGCTACACCTTC.

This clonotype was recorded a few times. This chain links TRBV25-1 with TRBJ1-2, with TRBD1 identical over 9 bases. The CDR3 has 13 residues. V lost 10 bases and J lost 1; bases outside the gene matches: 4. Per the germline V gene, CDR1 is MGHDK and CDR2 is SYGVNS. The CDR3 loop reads CATGTGFNYGYTF. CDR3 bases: TGTGCCACCGGGACAGGGTTTAACTATGGCTACACCTTC.

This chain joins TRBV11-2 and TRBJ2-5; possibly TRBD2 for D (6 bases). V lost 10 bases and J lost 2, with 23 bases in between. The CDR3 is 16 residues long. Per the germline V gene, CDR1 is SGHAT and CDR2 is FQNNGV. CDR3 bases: TGTGCCACCGCTGCCTTCAGGCGGGGTAAACAAGAGACCCAGTACTTC. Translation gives CATAAFRRGKQETQYF.

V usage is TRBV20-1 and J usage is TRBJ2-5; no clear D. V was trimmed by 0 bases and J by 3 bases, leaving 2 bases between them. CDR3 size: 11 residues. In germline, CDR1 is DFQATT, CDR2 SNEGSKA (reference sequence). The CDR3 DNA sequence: TGCAGTGCTAGAGACAAAGAGACCCAGTACTTC. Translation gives CSARDKETQYF.

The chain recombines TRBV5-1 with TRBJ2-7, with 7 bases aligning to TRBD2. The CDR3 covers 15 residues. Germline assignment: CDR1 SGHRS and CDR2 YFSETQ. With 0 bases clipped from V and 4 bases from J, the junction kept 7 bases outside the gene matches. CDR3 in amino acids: CASSLEASGHYEQYF. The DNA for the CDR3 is TGCGCCAGCAGCTTGGAGGCTAGCGGTCATTACGAGCAGTACTTC.

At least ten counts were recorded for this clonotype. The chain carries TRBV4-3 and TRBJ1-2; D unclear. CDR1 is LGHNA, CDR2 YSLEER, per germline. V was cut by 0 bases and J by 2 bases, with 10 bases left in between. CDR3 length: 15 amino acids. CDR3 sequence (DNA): TGCGCCAGCAGCCAAGATCGGTCGGCAAACTATGGCTACACCTTC. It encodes CASSQDRSANYGYTF.

The CDR3, as DNA: TGTGCCAGCAGGACCCCGGGAACTAACTATGGCTACACCTTC. It encodes CASRTPGTNYGYTF. The V and J genes are TRBV9 and TRBJ1-2, with D uncertain. Germline-derived CDR1 and CDR2 are SGDLS and YYNGEE. V lost 5 bases and J 0 bases, leaving 11 bases between the germline ends. This CDR3 region has 14 residues.

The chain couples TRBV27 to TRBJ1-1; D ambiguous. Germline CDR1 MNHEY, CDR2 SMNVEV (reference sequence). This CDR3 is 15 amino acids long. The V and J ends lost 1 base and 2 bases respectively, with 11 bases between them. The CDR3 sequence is CASSLFVGENTEAFF. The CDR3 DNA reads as TGTGCCAGCAGTTTATTCGTTGGGGAAAACACTGAAGCTTTCTTT.

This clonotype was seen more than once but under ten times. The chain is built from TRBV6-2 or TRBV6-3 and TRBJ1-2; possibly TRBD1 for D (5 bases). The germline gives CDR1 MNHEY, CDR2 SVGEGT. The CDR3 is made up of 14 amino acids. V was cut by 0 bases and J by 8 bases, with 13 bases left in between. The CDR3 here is CASSYSRGTRGYTF. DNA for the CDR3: TGTGCCAGCAGTTACTCAAGGGGAACTCGGGGCTACACCTTC.

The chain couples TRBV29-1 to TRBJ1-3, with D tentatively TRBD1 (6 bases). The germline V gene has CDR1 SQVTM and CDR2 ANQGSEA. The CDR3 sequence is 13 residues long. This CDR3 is CTAQGPYEDTIYF. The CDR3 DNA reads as TGCACCGCCCAGGGGCCCTACGAGGACACCATATATTTT. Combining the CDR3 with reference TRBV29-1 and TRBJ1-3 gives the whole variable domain SAVISQKPSRDICQRGTSLTIQCQVDSQVTMMFWYRQQPGQSLTLIATANQGSEATYESGFVIDKFPISRPNLTFSTLTVSNMSPEDSSIYLCTAQGPYEDTIYFGEGSWLTVV.